This T cell receptor beta chain derives from a study of technical replicates of blood from a few donors. Clones were read by immunoSEQ multiplex PCR, and TCRdb kept only the in-frame ones, dropping some. The sample has 60,000 or so clones, 80% to 90% seen once; the top ten hold about 5%. The CDR3 contains 16 residues. The germline V and J ends were trimmed by 0 bases and 6 bases, with 12 bases remaining between them. CDR1 LGHNA and CDR2 YNFKEQ come from the germline V gene. The TCR comes from a human donor in good health. Some clones in this sample may be carry-over from other donors' samples. V and J are TRBV4-2 and TRBJ1-6; D is perhaps TRBD1 (5 bases). Specimen: PBMCs. The CDR3: CASSQDRPGSNSPLHF. In DNA form, the CDR3 reads TGTGCCAGCAGCCAAGATCGGCCAGGGTCTAATTCACCCCTCCACTTT.